Each of the 8 T cell receptor beta chains below was sequenced from the same sample in a study of T cell responses to AZD1222 COVID-19 vaccine (dated by TCRdb to the early 2020s). Taken with the paper, the label for time point translates to: about 28 days (+/-7) after the second vaccine dose. Library preparation was by the immunoSEQ multiplex PCR assay. The clones in this table, taken by TCRdb from immuneACCESS, are in-frame only. Not every clone is retained; where verified, under half of the shortfall comes from an unresolved V gene, and the cause of the rest is unknown. Across this sample there are 100,000 to 150,000 clones, with approximately 92% seen only once. The biggest ten clones account for approximately 2% of the sample. The material sequenced was peripheral blood, taken 28 days after the second AZD1222 dose. Source of these receptors: an adult who received the AZD1222 COVID-19 vaccine.

The chain carries TRBV7-8 and TRBJ2-1; D unresolved. The CDR3 runs to 11 residues. V lost 5 bases, J lost 8 bases, and 7 bases lay in between. CDR1 and CDR2 from the germline V gene are SGHVS and FQNEAQ. The DNA for the CDR3 is TGTGCCAGCAGCCCCTTGGATGAGCAGTTCTTC. Its protein product is CASSPLDEQFF.

This clone was picked up one time. Other DNA variants within this sample encode the same CDR3. The rearrangement joins TRBV7-9 to TRBJ1-2, with a possible D match to TRBD1 (5 bases). Germline V gene sequence: CDR1 SEHNR, CDR2 FQNEAQ (reference sequence). Trimming cost V 1 base and J 4 bases, with 10 bases left between them. The CDR3 is 14 residues long. CDR3 in amino acids: CASSLDPGGYGYTF. The CDR3 coding sequence is TGTGCCAGCAGCTTAGATCCGGGGGGCTATGGCTACACCTTC.

The chain recombines TRBV30 with TRBJ1-3; D uncertain. The V end lost 4 bases, the J end lost 2 bases, and 9 bases lay between the germline ends. Germline-derived CDR1 and CDR2 are GTSNPN and SVGIG (reference sequence). This CDR3 contains 13 residues. CDR3 protein: CAWTWMTGNTIYF. The CDR3 DNA is TGTGCCTGGACTTGGATGACTGGAAACACCATATATTTT.

The DNA for the CDR3 is TGTGCCAGCAGTAGACCCTGGGGGGGGTCTGATGGCTACACCTTC. Its protein product is CASSRPWGGSDGYTF. The chain uses TRBV6-5 and TRBJ1-2; perhaps TRBD1 as D (5 bases). This CDR3 has 15 residues. V was pared by 5 bases and J by 6 bases, with 19 bases between. The germline CDR1 and CDR2 sequences are MNHEY and SVGAGI.

The chain is built from TRBV5-4 and TRBJ1-6, with D unresolved. In germline, CDR1 is SGHNT, CDR2 YYREEE (reference sequence). The CDR3 runs 16 residues. V lost 0 bases to trimming and J lost 7 bases, with 14 bases between them. CDR3: CASSLDQALANSPLHF. CDR3 DNA: TGTGCCAGCAGCTTGGATCAGGCTCTAGCAAATTCACCCCTCCACTTT.

The chain is built from TRBV11-2 and TRBJ1-2; D unclear. Trimming took 2 bases from V and 4 from J, leaving 11 bases between them. The CDR3 is 14 amino acids. Germline CDR1 and CDR2: SGHAT and FQNNGV. The CDR3, as DNA: TGTGCCAGCAGCTTATCTCTGGGATCCTATGGCTACACCTTC. This sequence encodes CASSLSLGSYGYTF.

The chain couples TRBV27 to TRBJ1-1, with D possibly TRBD1 on 5 matching bases. Germline V gene data show CDR1 as MNHEY and CDR2 as SMNVEV (reference sequence). Trimming cost V 5 bases and J 0 bases, with 19 bases left between them. This CDR3 comprises 17 residues. CDR3 in DNA: TGTGCCAGCAGTGTACAAGGGGTGCCCTATATGAACACTGAAGCTTTCTTT. Residues: CASSVQGVPYMNTEAFF.

The genes are TRBV2 and TRBJ1-1, with D unresolved. CDR3 length equals 14 residues. V was pared by 3 bases and J by 6 bases, with 14 bases between. Germline assignment: CDR1 SNHLY and CDR2 FYNNEI. As DNA, the CDR3 is TGTGCCAGCAGTGATGTCAGGTCTTGGTCTGAAGCTTTCTTT. Translated: CASSDVRSWSEAFF. Full variable domain (remainder filled in from reference TRBV2 and TRBJ1-1): EPEVTQTPSHQVTQMGQEVILRCVPISNHLYFYWYRQILGQKVEFLVSFYNNEISEKSEIFDDQFSVERPDGSNFTLKIRSTKLEDSAMYFCASSDVRSWSEAFFGQGTRLTVV.